Listed below are T cell receptor beta chains from one sample, sequenced in a study of post-analysis software for immune sequencing data. Via MiXCR, TCRdb re-called the PCR reads, giving one row per CDR3 protein. The sample yields more than 500,000 distinct CDR3 sequences, around 36% seen once. The sample consisted of blood. The source is a girl under 18 with multiple sclerosis. CDR3s include the opening cysteine and the closing phenylalanine or tryptophan. The order of the fields is D gene, J gene, clone size, V gene, CDR3 protein, CDR3 DNA. D genes are given only for firm matches. Clone size is not always given. Where it is, it says once, few, many or a class for expanded clones.

d_call: TRBD2; j_call: TRBJ2-1; clone_size: few; v_call: TRBV18; cdr3_aa: CASFPGLAGLKYNEQFF; cdr3_nt: TGTGCCAGCTTCCCCGGACTAGCGGGACTAAAGTACAATGAGCAGTTCTTC
d_call: .; j_call: TRBJ2-3; clone_size: .; v_call: TRBV4-2; cdr3_aa: CASSQGGTASTDTQYF; cdr3_nt: TGTGCCAGCAGCCAAGGCGGGACGGCCAGCACAGATACGCAGTATTTT
d_call: .; j_call: TRBJ1-2; clone_size: .; v_call: TRBV7-3; cdr3_aa: CASSLTGGLNYGYTF; cdr3_nt: TGTGCCAGCAGCTTAACGGGGGGCCTTAACTATGGCTACACCTTC
d_call: .; j_call: TRBJ1-2; clone_size: .; v_call: TRBV9; cdr3_aa: CASSARTTDNYGYTF; cdr3_nt: TGTGCCAGCAGCGCACGTACGACGGATAACTATGGCTACACCTTC
d_call: TRBD2; j_call: TRBJ2-3; clone_size: .; v_call: TRBV10-3; cdr3_aa: CAIRRAGTSGGPSTDTQYF; cdr3_nt: TGTGCCATCAGGAGGGCCGGGACTAGCGGGGGCCCTAGCACAGATACGCAGTATTTT
d_call: TRBD1; j_call: TRBJ1-5; clone_size: once; v_call: TRBV20-1; cdr3_aa: CSARRTGNSNQPQHF; cdr3_nt: TGCAGTGCTAGGAGGACAGGGAATAGCAATCAGCCCCAGCATTTT
d_call: .; j_call: TRBJ2-5; clone_size: few; v_call: TRBV5-5; cdr3_aa: CASSSGPRGQETQYF; cdr3_nt: TGTGCCAGCAGCTCCGGGCCCAGAGGACAAGAGACCCAGTACTTC
d_call: .; j_call: TRBJ2-1; clone_size: .; v_call: TRBV4-3; cdr3_aa: CASSSTGARDNEQFF; cdr3_nt: TGCGCCAGCAGCTCGACGGGAGCGAGGGACAATGAGCAGTTCTTC
d_call: .; j_call: TRBJ2-1; clone_size: .; v_call: TRBV24-1; cdr3_aa: CATSDLNRGGANEQFF; cdr3_nt: TGTGCCACCAGTGATTTGAACAGGGGAGGGGCAAATGAGCAGTTCTTC
d_call: .; j_call: TRBJ1-2; clone_size: few; v_call: TRBV10-3; cdr3_aa: CAIRTGTPYGYTF; cdr3_nt: TGTGCCATCAGAACCGGGACACCATATGGCTACACCTTC
d_call: TRBD2; j_call: TRBJ2-5; clone_size: .; v_call: TRBV5-1; cdr3_aa: CANRKGTSGGLKETQYF; cdr3_nt: TGCGCCAACAGAAAGGGTACTAGCGGGGGACTCAAAGAGACCCAGTACTTC
d_call: .; j_call: TRBJ2-5; clone_size: .; v_call: TRBV7-2; cdr3_aa: CASRRGAATQYF; cdr3_nt: TGTGCCAGCAGGAGAGGAGCGGCGACCCAGTACTTC
d_call: .; j_call: TRBJ2-7; clone_size: few; v_call: TRBV5-1; cdr3_aa: CASSFQSSYEQYF; cdr3_nt: TGCGCCAGCAGCTTCCAGTCCTCCTACGAGCAGTACTTC
d_call: .; j_call: TRBJ2-7; clone_size: .; v_call: TRBV9; cdr3_aa: CASSVGSGDGFYEQYF; cdr3_nt: TGTGCCAGCAGCGTGGGGTCGGGGGACGGATTCTACGAGCAGTACTTC
d_call: .; j_call: TRBJ2-5; clone_size: .; v_call: TRBV10-3; cdr3_aa: CAISTSQETQYF; cdr3_nt: TGTGCCATCAGTACCAGCCAAGAGACCCAGTACTTC
d_call: .; j_call: TRBJ2-7; clone_size: .; v_call: TRBV27; cdr3_aa: CASGSGRGKQYF; cdr3_nt: TGTGCCAGCGGCTCCGGCAGGGGAAAGCAGTACTTC
d_call: .; j_call: TRBJ2-5; clone_size: .; v_call: TRBV5-5; cdr3_aa: CASSDRARAETQYF; cdr3_nt: TGTGCCAGCAGCGATCGGGCCCGGGCGGAGACCCAGTACTTC
d_call: TRBD2; j_call: TRBJ2-2; clone_size: .; v_call: TRBV7-3; cdr3_aa: CASGPSLAGENTGELFF; cdr3_nt: TGTGCCAGCGGGCCCTCTCTAGCGGGCGAGAACACCGGGGAGCTGTTTTTT
d_call: .; j_call: TRBJ2-7; clone_size: .; v_call: TRBV20-1; cdr3_aa: CSAPLQGQEYEQYF; cdr3_nt: TGCAGTGCTCCCTTGCAGGGGCAGGAGTACGAGCAGTACTTC
d_call: .; j_call: TRBJ2-5; clone_size: few; v_call: TRBV6-5; cdr3_aa: CASRGTTRETQYF; cdr3_nt: TGTGCCAGCAGAGGGACAACGAGGGAGACCCAGTACTTC
d_call: .; j_call: TRBJ1-1; clone_size: few; v_call: TRBV20-1; cdr3_aa: CSARDRAGAGGTEAFF; cdr3_nt: TGCAGTGCTAGAGATCGGGCGGGGGCAGGTGGCACTGAAGCTTTCTTT
d_call: TRBD2; j_call: TRBJ2-7; clone_size: many; v_call: TRBV6-5; cdr3_aa: CASSRGAYEQYF; cdr3_nt: TGTGCCAGCAGTCGGGGGGCCTACGAGCAGTACTTC
d_call: .; j_call: TRBJ2-5; clone_size: .; v_call: TRBV20-1; cdr3_aa: CSARVGVEVTQYF; cdr3_nt: TGCAGTGCTAGAGTGGGGGTTGAGGTGACCCAGTACTTC
d_call: .; j_call: TRBJ1-2; clone_size: .; v_call: TRBV20-1; cdr3_aa: CSVSGYGYTF; cdr3_nt: TGCAGTGTGTCGGGCTATGGCTACACCTTC
d_call: .; j_call: TRBJ2-5; clone_size: .; v_call: TRBV6-5; cdr3_aa: CASSYEGSWGETQYF; cdr3_nt: TGTGCCAGCAGTTACGAGGGGAGCTGGGGGGAGACCCAGTACTTC
d_call: .; j_call: TRBJ2-7; clone_size: .; v_call: TRBV6-6; cdr3_aa: CASRGAEIVSSYEQYF; cdr3_nt: TGTGCCAGCCGCGGGGCCGAAATCGTAAGCTCCTACGAGCAGTACTTC
d_call: TRBD1; j_call: TRBJ2-5; clone_size: .; v_call: TRBV5-1; cdr3_aa: CASSPARTGLETQYF; cdr3_nt: TGCGCCAGCAGCCCCGCCCGGACAGGGCTAGAGACCCAGTACTTC
d_call: TRBD2; j_call: TRBJ2-1; clone_size: few; v_call: TRBV10-3; cdr3_aa: CAISVGRGSGGSYNEQFF; cdr3_nt: TGTGCCATCAGTGTCGGTCGAGGTAGCGGGGGGTCATACAATGAGCAGTTCTTC
d_call: .; j_call: TRBJ2-1; clone_size: .; v_call: TRBV3-1; cdr3_aa: CASSREVRSEQFF; cdr3_nt: TGTGCCAGCAGCCGGGAAGTTAGAAGTGAGCAGTTCTTC
d_call: .; j_call: TRBJ1-4; clone_size: .; v_call: TRBV29-1; cdr3_aa: CSVPKGEGLFF; cdr3_nt: TGCAGCGTTCCGAAGGGGGAGGGGCTGTTTTTT
d_call: .; j_call: TRBJ2-1; clone_size: few; v_call: TRBV5-6; cdr3_aa: CASSRAGPSGNEQFF; cdr3_nt: TGTGCCAGCAGCCGCGCAGGACCCAGCGGCAATGAGCAGTTCTTC
d_call: .; j_call: TRBJ2-1; clone_size: .; v_call: TRBV29-1; cdr3_aa: CSVDDPQGQFSNEQFF; cdr3_nt: TGCAGCGTTGACGACCCACAGGGTCAGTTTTCCAATGAGCAGTTCTTC
d_call: TRBD1; j_call: TRBJ1-2; clone_size: few; v_call: TRBV6-1; cdr3_aa: CASSERQGIKFNYGYTF; cdr3_nt: TGTGCCAGCAGTGAACGACAGGGGATCAAATTTAACTATGGCTACACCTTC
d_call: .; j_call: TRBJ2-3; clone_size: few; v_call: TRBV5-1; cdr3_aa: CASSPRTGEVDTQYF; cdr3_nt: TGCGCCAGCAGCCCCAGGACGGGGGAGGTAGATACGCAGTATTTT
d_call: .; j_call: TRBJ2-5; clone_size: few; v_call: TRBV2; cdr3_aa: CASSVEVQETQYF; cdr3_nt: TGTGCCAGCAGTGTGGAGGTTCAAGAGACCCAGTACTTC
d_call: TRBD1; j_call: TRBJ2-2; clone_size: .; v_call: TRBV5-1; cdr3_aa: CASSSGQGMNTGELFF; cdr3_nt: TGCGCCAGCAGCTCCGGACAGGGGATGAACACCGGGGAGCTGTTTTTT
d_call: TRBD2; j_call: TRBJ2-1; clone_size: many; v_call: TRBV10-2; cdr3_aa: CASSGLAGGRKFGNEQFF; cdr3_nt: TGCGCCAGCAGTGGACTAGCGGGGGGCCGAAAGTTCGGGAATGAGCAGTTCTTC
d_call: .; j_call: TRBJ1-5; clone_size: few; v_call: TRBV4-1; cdr3_aa: CASSQGVGRNQPQHF; cdr3_nt: TGCGCCAGCAGCCAAGGGGTGGGGCGCAATCAGCCCCAGCATTTT
d_call: .; j_call: TRBJ2-5; clone_size: .; v_call: TRBV28; cdr3_aa: CASTYRVGEQYF; cdr3_nt: TGTGCCAGCACCTACAGGGTCGGGGAGCAGTACTTC
d_call: TRBD1; j_call: TRBJ2-7; clone_size: .; v_call: TRBV11-2; cdr3_aa: CASSAGRGQGVYEQYF; cdr3_nt: TGTGCCAGCAGCGCTGGACGGGGACAGGGGGTCTACGAGCAGTACTTC
d_call: .; j_call: TRBJ1-5; clone_size: few; v_call: TRBV6-5; cdr3_aa: CASSIRGGNQPQHF; cdr3_nt: TGTGCCAGCAGTATCCGGGGCGGCAATCAGCCCCAGCATTTT
d_call: .; j_call: TRBJ2-7; clone_size: .; v_call: TRBV7-6; cdr3_aa: CASSLAGGAYEQYF; cdr3_nt: TGTGCCAGCAGCTTAGCTGGGGGTGCCTACGAGCAGTACTTC
d_call: .; j_call: TRBJ2-2; clone_size: .; v_call: TRBV25-1; cdr3_aa: CASSFFTGELFF; cdr3_nt: TGTGCCAGCAGTTTCTTCACCGGGGAGCTGTTTTTT
d_call: .; j_call: TRBJ2-5; clone_size: once; v_call: TRBV5-5; cdr3_aa: CASSQNRSHRVQQYF; cdr3_nt: TGTGCCAGCAGCCAAAACAGGTCCCATAGGGTGCAGCAGTACTTC
d_call: .; j_call: TRBJ2-3; clone_size: .; v_call: TRBV12-3/TRBV12-4; cdr3_aa: CACTTGRNTPSDTQYF; cdr3_nt: TGTGCCTGCACTACAGGGAGGAATACACCTTCAGATACGCAGTATTTT